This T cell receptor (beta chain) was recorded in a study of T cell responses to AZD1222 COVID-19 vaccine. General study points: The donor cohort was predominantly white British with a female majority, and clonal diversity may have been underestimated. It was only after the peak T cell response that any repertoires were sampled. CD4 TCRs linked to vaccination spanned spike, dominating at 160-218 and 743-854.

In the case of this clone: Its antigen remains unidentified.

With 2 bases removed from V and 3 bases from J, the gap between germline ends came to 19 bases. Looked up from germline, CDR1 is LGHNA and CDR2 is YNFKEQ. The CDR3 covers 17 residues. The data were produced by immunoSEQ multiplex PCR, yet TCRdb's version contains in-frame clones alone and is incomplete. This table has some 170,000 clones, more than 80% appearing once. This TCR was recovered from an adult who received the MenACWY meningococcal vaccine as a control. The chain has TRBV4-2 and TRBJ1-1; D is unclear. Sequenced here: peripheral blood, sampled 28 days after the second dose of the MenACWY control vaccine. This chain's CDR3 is CASSQFVTGLVDTEAFF. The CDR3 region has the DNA TGTGCCAGCAGCCAATTTGTCACTGGGTTAGTTGACACTGAAGCTTTCTTT.